Below are 18 T cell receptor beta chains sequenced from a single sample in a study of T cell responses to AZD1222 COVID-19 vaccine. TCRdb keeps only in-frame clones here, not all; method: immunoSEQ multiplex PCR. This table holds over 110,000 clones, about 92% found once. The sample in question was peripheral blood, obtained on day 0 of AZD1222 vaccination. These receptors originate from an adult in good health.

The chain combines TRBV7-9 with TRBJ2-7; no clear D. This CDR3 spans 12 amino acids. Germline-derived CDR1 and CDR2 are SEHNR and FQNEAQ (reference sequence). Trimming removed 7 bases from V and 4 bases from J, with 11 bases in between. The CDR3 is CASTHGPYEQYF. CDR3 DNA sequence: TGTGCCAGCACTCACGGTCCTTACGAGCAGTACTTC.

The chain carries TRBV7-2 and TRBJ1-2; no firm D call. Germline CDR1 is SGHTA and CDR2 is FQGNSA. Between the trimmed V and J ends, which lost 1 base and 1 base, there was a span of 10 bases. The CDR3 covers 15 residues. The chain's CDR3 is CASSLDGGGNYGYTF. As DNA, the CDR3 is TGTGCCAGCAGCTTAGACGGTGGCGGTAACTATGGCTACACCTTC.

The chain carries TRBV10-2 and TRBJ2-5; D is unresolved. V was trimmed by 2 bases and J by 2 bases, leaving 6 bases between them. This CDR3 is built from 13 residues. Germline V CDR1 and CDR2: WSHSY, SAAADI. CDR3 DNA: TGCGCCAGCAGTGAGGGACCGCAAGAGACCCAGTACTTC. Translating it yields CASSEGPQETQYF.

V is TRBV25-1 and J is TRBJ2-3; 14 nucleotides line up with TRBD2. The CDR3 loop spans 16 amino acids. Trimming took 3 bases from V and 4 from J; bases not matched to a gene: 3. The germline gives CDR1 MGHDK, CDR2 SYGVNS. This chain's CDR3 is CASSEGLAGVSDTQYF. CDR3 nucleotide sequence: TGTGCCAGCAGTGAGGGACTAGCGGGAGTTTCAGATACGCAGTATTTT.

The rearrangement uses TRBV6-2 or TRBV6-3 and TRBJ2-7; a possible D gene is TRBD2 (6 bases). V was cut by 2 bases and J by 1 base, with 18 bases left in between. Per the germline V gene, CDR1 is MNHEY and CDR2 is SVGEGT. CDR3 length: 17 residues. This CDR3 reads CASSYPGLGATSYEQYF. Here the CDR3 DNA reads TGTGCCAGCAGTTACCCGGGACTGGGCGCCACTTCCTACGAGCAGTACTTC.

The chain recombines TRBV5-1 with TRBJ2-5; no clear D gene. This CDR3 has 14 residues. Deletions cut 0 bases from V and 1 base from J, with 7 bases between. Germline loops: CDR1 SGHRS, CDR2 YFSETQ. The CDR3 sequence: CASSLASGQETQYF. The CDR3 region has the DNA TGCGCCAGCAGCTTGGCCTCTGGCCAAGAGACCCAGTACTTC.

The genes are TRBV12-3 or TRBV12-4 and TRBJ1-2; D ambiguous. Trimming cost V 5 bases and J 2 bases, with 9 bases left between them. The CDR3 consists of 13 residues. CDR3 amino acids: CASSQTPNYGYTF. In nucleotides, the CDR3 is TGTGCCAGCAGTCAAACACCCAACTATGGCTACACCTTC.

The J gene is TRBJ1-1, the V gene TRBV4-2; 8 nucleotides align to TRBD1. V lost 0 bases to trimming and J lost 11 bases; unmatched junction nucleotides: 8. Germline values: CDR1 LGHNA, CDR2 YNFKEQ. This CDR3 contains 14 residues. Here the CDR3 reads CASSQDSGTGKAFF. The CDR3 DNA follows: TGTGCCAGCAGCCAAGATTCCGGGACAGGTAAGGCTTTCTTT.

The chain couples TRBV27 to TRBJ2-7, with D possibly matching TRBD1 (5 bases). Germline CDR1 is MNHEY and CDR2 is SMNVEV (reference sequence). CDR3 length: 14 amino acids. V was cut by 4 bases and J by 2 bases, with 12 bases left in between. The DNA of the CDR3 is TGTGCCAGCAGTTACGTGGGGCGACCCTACGAGCAGTACTTC. Its translation is CASSYVGRPYEQYF.

The genes are TRBV7-2 and TRBJ2-1; no clear D. The germline V and J ends were trimmed by 3 bases and 6 bases, with 3 bases remaining between them. Germline V gives CDR1 SGHTA, CDR2 FQGNSA. The CDR3 totals 11 residues. Here the CDR3 DNA reads TGTGCCAGCAGCTTTTTCAATGAGCAGTTCTTC. Protein product: CASSFFNEQFF.

For the CDR3, the DNA is TGTGCCAGCAGCCCGTACCTTACAGGGGGCGCTGAAAAACTGTTTTTT. Protein sequence: CASSPYLTGGAEKLFF. This chain connects TRBV7-9 to TRBJ1-4, with 9 bases matching TRBD1. The CDR3 has 16 amino acids. V was clipped by 5 bases and J by 7 bases; unmatched bases: 11. CDR1 and CDR2 from the germline V gene are SEHNR and FQNEAQ (reference sequence).

The V and J genes are TRBV2 and TRBJ1-1, with 10 positions matching TRBD1. J lost 6 bases, V lost 6 bases, and 10 bases had no gene match. The CDR3 spans 15 residues. The germline V gene encodes CDR1 SNHLY and CDR2 FYNNEI. CDR3 coding DNA: TGTGCCAGCAGCGTAAGAGGGACAGGGGTATCTGAAGCTTTCTTT. The encoded protein is CASSVRGTGVSEAFF.

V usage is TRBV19 and J usage is TRBJ2-2, with 7 bases fitting TRBD1. Looked up from germline, CDR1 is LNHDA and CDR2 is SQIVND (reference sequence). V lost 6 bases, J lost 1 base, and 5 bases stayed unmatched. The CDR3 loop spans 15 amino acids. CDR3 in amino acids: CASRPRDRNTGELFF. CDR3 in DNA: TGTGCCAGTAGACCCCGGGACAGGAACACCGGGGAGCTGTTTTTT. Using reference TRBV19 and TRBJ2-2 for the parts outside the CDR3, the full variable domain is DGGITQSPKYLFRKEGQNVTLSCEQNLNHDAMYWYRQDPGQGLRLIYYSQIVNDFQKGDIAEGYSVSREKKESFPLTVTSAQKNPTAFYLCASRPRDRNTGELFFGEGSRLTVL.

This clone turned up a few times. The chain couples TRBV2 to TRBJ2-5; TRBD2 matches 8 bases. The V segment lost 7 bases and the J segment 5 bases; nucleotides outside the gene matches: 12. Germline CDR1 is SNHLY and CDR2 is FYNNEI. The CDR3 totals 15 residues. CDR3 bases: TGTGCCAGCAACCTTGGAGGACTAGCACGGGAGACCCAGTACTTC. Residues: CASNLGGLARETQYF. Filled out from reference TRBV2 and TRBJ2-5, the complete variable domain reads EPEVTQTPSHQVTQMGQEVILRCVPISNHLYFYWYRQILGQKVEFLVSFYNNEISEKSEIFDDQFSVERPDGSNFTLKIRSTKLEDSAMYFCASNLGGLARETQYFGPGTRLLVL.

The chain couples TRBV7-9 to TRBJ2-3; D call uncertain. Germline V gives CDR1 SEHNR, CDR2 FQNEAQ (reference sequence). V lost 5 bases to trimming and J lost 4 bases, with 7 bases between them. There are 12 residues in the CDR3. CDR3: CASSPPPDTQYF. In DNA form, the CDR3 reads TGTGCCAGCAGCCCCCCGCCAGATACGCAGTATTTT.

The J gene is TRBJ2-1, the V gene TRBV18; 7 positions match TRBD2. Germline V gene lookup returns CDR1 KGHSH and CDR2 LQKENI. V was pared by 4 bases and J by 8 bases, with 8 bases of the junction left unmatched. The CDR3 is 14 residues long. The CDR3 is CASSQRTRRDEQFF. DNA for the CDR3: TGTGCCAGCTCACAAAGGACTAGGCGAGATGAGCAGTTCTTC.

The chain uses TRBV16 and TRBJ2-7; 8 bases map to TRBD1. The trim removed 2 bases at V and 1 base at J, leaving 4 bases unmatched. Germline CDR1 and CDR2: KGHSY and FQNENV. The CDR3 contains 15 residues. Here the CDR3 reads CASSQPGTGSYEQYF. CDR3 bases: TGTGCCAGCAGCCAACCCGGGACAGGATCCTACGAGCAGTACTTC. Combining the CDR3 with reference TRBV16 and TRBJ2-7 gives the whole variable domain GEEVAQTPKHLVRGEGQKAKLYCAPIKGHSYVFWYQQVLKNEFKFLISFQNENVFDETGMPKERFSAKCLPNSPCSLEIQATKLEDSAVYFCASSQPGTGSYEQYFGPGTRLTVT.

This clone was counted once. The chain employs TRBV19 and TRBJ1-6; tentative D call: TRBD1 (6 bases). Per the germline V gene, CDR1 is LNHDA and CDR2 is SQIVND (reference sequence). V was trimmed by 9 bases and J by 6 bases, leaving 15 bases between them. The CDR3 extends over 14 amino acids. CDR3 sequence (DNA): TGTGCCAGCCGACTAGGGGGGGGTAATTCACCCCTCCACTTT. The encoded protein is CASRLGGGNSPLHF.